This T cell receptor (beta chain) was sequenced for a study of blood T cell repertoires in COVID-19. About the study: COVID-19 samples collected from the United States, Italy and Spain covered acute and convalescent phases. PBMCs, B-cell-depleted T cells, or T cells were the source of the cDNA or gDNA that made up the material.

Authors' processing steps: Estimates of nucleated cell counts were drawn from the amplification of reference gene primers. The protocol was immunoSEQ multiplex PCR, while the TCRdb copy is restricted to in-frame clones and leaves out a portion. V and J calls and clone size are those listed in that table; D and trimming were worked out from the DNA. Found here are some 120,000 clones, around 83% of them singletons; the top ten hold approximately 3.5%. Turning to this clone: Within the sample, other DNA sequences also encode this same CDR3.

Seattle enrolled patients during active infection and tracked them longitudinally. J lost 4 bases, V lost 5 bases, and 3 bases had no gene match. Germline CDR1 reads SEHNR; CDR2 reads FQNEAQ (reference sequence). The CDR3 extends over 13 amino acids. The V call is TRBV7-9, the J call TRBJ2-5; 8 bases are shared with TRBD2. The receptor was derived from a woman of 80 years or more with COVID-19, enrolled during active disease. The sample taken for sequencing was peripheral blood. The CDR3 nucleotides are TGTGCCAGCAGCCTGGCGGGGGGAGAGACCCAGTACTTC. Translation gives CASSLAGGETQYF.